This TCR beta chain appears in the sequencing data of a study of blood T cells in healthy people across ages (dated by TCRdb to between 2014 and 2017). Study-wide context: In model experiments, template switching captured about one uniquely barcoded TCR beta cDNA molecule for every two T cells. To avoid experimental bias, donors of different ages were randomly spread across the sequencing lanes. For two donors (one aged 18 to 29 and one aged 80 or older), the study analyzed two additional independent replicas of 1 million unique cDNA reads from the same blood draw. Using deep sequencing normalized with unique cDNA molecular identifiers, the study measured how TCR beta repertoire diversity changes with age. The donors were split into four age groups: young (average about 16 years), middle-aged (39), aged (62) and long-lived (about 82).

Points on this clonotype: Its target antigen remains unknown. No much larger clone exists at a distance of one base, and base qualities are not known.

The donors were 40 or so Caucasian individuals from Russia, aged roughly 6 to 90 years, who were systemically healthy. Each donor gave roughly 11 milliliters of peripheral blood, drawn into EDTA-treated Vacutainer tubes. Ficoll-Paque density-gradient centrifugation was used to isolate PBMCs, with at least 7 million obtained per sample. Trizol reagent was used to extract total RNA from PBMCs, with at least 5 micrograms per sample. For every donor, flow cytometry on a PBMC aliquot measured the percentage of naive CD45RAhigh/CD27high T cells. Beyond this particular receptor, the publication reports: Because the CMV infection status of the donors was unknown, age-related changes in expanded clonotypes may potentially have been confounded. Compared with the aged group, more naive CD4+ T cells, fewer expanded clones and increased TCR diversity were shown by the long-lived group, suggesting age selection. Observed TCR beta diversity per million T cells fell roughly linearly with age, and a significant reduction was already apparent by age approximately 40. A strong correlation was found between observed TCR beta diversity and the percentage of naive T cells measured by flow cytometry. Total diversity estimates from one million sequenced T cells were considered lower bounds and underestimates. Since profiling was done on bulk unsorted PBMCs, naive and antigen-experienced compartments could not be conclusively compared.

The method was 5' RACE. TCRdb shows the sequencer as Illumina HiSeq 2500. A second PCR of roughly 7 to 11 cycles was performed with a sample-barcoded 5' primer and a J-beta primer mix. Each TCR beta cDNA molecule received a unique molecular identifier from a template-switch 5' adaptor carrying 12 random nucleotides. Each sample yielded at least 2.5 million CDR3-containing paired-end reads. First-strand cDNA was synthesized from all RNA with the Mint cDNA synthesis kit, primed by a TRBC-specific oligonucleotide. Following uracil-DNA glycosylase treatment, a first 18-cycle PCR with universal primers M1SS and BC2_uni_R was performed on all cDNA. In the source study's methods: Each sample was normalized by randomly selecting 1 million high-quality reads, each carrying a distinct molecular identifier. Instead of being binned into consensus sequences, reads with shared molecular identifiers were discarded. MiTCR, run with a Q25 quality threshold and the strictest error-elimination algorithm, handled CDR3 identification, clonotype clustering and error correction. A nonparametric unseen species model using Euler transformation provided a lower-bound estimate of total TCR beta diversity. In-frame beta chains were kept once TCRdb had trimmed the public reads at Q25 with fastp and called clones with MiXCR. Records with the same CDR3 protein are collapsed into one entry carrying the most frequent genes and DNA. The authors' filters were not applied to this entry. The sample data list over 950,000 distinct CDR3 sequences, and more than 30% of these were observed just once. Over 10% of the sample rests with the top ten.

V sheds 4 bases and J sheds 8 bases, leaving 16 bases between their ends. From its cysteine to its phenylalanine, the CDR3 spans 14 amino acids. The read is trimmed to its CDR3 DNA, 42 bases read in frame from base 1. Taken from the germline V gene, the CDR1 and CDR2 loops are SGHDT and YYEEEE. This clonotype was obtained from a man aged 18 to 30 in good health. This receptor chain uses TRBV5-6 and TRBJ2-1; D gene: possibly TRBD1, on 6 matching bases. Input material: blood. This receptor carries the CDR3 CASSPYTGSDEQFF. The sequence in DNA is TGTGCCAGCAGCCCCTATACAGGGTCGGATGAGCAGTTCTTC.